This T cell receptor gamma chain is from a study of human gamma delta and Vdelta1 T cells. TCRdb fed the PCR reads to CATT. Of 5,000 or so gamma-chain clones listed, less than 35% are singletons. Study-wide points: Reportedly, Delta One T cells were polyclonal and broadly targeted acute myeloid leukemia.

CDR3 size: 18 residues. The V gene end was trimmed by 1 base and the J gene end by 0 bases; junction bases not matched to a gene: 15. Germline CDR1 and CDR2: EGSNGY and YDSYNSKV. To note about this clone: Antigen specificity is unknown.

This TCR was recovered from a human donor in good health. V usage is TRGV2 and J usage is TRGJ1 or TRGJ2. The sequenced sample consisted of Vdelta1 gamma-delta T cells from blood grown in culture (DOT cells). CDR3 bases: TGTGCCACCTGGGACGGAATCAATACGGGGGGGAATTATTATAAGAAACTCTTT. Its translation is CATWDGINTGGNYYKKLF.